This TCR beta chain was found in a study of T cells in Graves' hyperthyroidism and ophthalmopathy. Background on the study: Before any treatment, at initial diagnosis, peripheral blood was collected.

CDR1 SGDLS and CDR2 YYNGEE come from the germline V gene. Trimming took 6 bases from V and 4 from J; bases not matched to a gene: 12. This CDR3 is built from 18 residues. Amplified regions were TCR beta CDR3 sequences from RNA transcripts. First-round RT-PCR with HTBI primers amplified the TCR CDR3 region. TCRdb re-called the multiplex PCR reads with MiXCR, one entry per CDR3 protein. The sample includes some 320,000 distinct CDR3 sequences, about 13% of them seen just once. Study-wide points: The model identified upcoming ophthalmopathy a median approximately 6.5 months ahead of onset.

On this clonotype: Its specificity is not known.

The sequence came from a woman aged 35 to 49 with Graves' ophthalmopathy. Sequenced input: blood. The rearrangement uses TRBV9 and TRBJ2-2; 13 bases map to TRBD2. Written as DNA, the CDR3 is TGTGCCAGCAAATCATCCGGGACTAGCGGGGCTACCACCGGGGAGCTGTTTTTT. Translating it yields CASKSSGTSGATTGELFF.